The clone carrying this T cell receptor (beta chain) has more than one count but fewer than ten. Antigen: not known. The germline V gene has CDR1 SEHNR and CDR2 FQNEAQ (reference sequence). Trimming removed 5 bases from V and 9 bases from J, with 11 bases in between. The CDR3 contains 12 residues. The table came from immunoSEQ multiplex PCR; TCRdb's copy has only in-frame clones and leaves some out. The sample yields tens of thousands of clones, over 65% seen once. These data belong to a study of T cell clones after liver transplantation. At the level of the study: Post-transplant blood was tracked for graft-donor-reactive T cell clones identified in a pre-transplant mixed lymphocyte reaction. Study observations and caveats: Graft donor-reactive T cells may have migrated into the graft rather than being deleted.

Sorting of unstimulated PBMCs yielded separate CD3+CD4+ and CD3+CD8+ fractions. The sequencing used CD4+ T cells from blood, collected at the 22-month timepoint. The chain joins TRBV7-9 to TRBJ1-5; D perhaps matches TRBD1 (5 bases). The source of this sequence is a human patient who received a liver transplant. Some T cells may be graft donor cells. CDR3: CASSPSQGPQHF. CDR3 DNA: TGTGCCAGCAGCCCTAGTCAGGGGCCCCAGCATTTT. Full variable domain (outside the CDR3, taken from reference TRBV7-9 and TRBJ1-5): DTGVSQNPRHKITKRGQNVTFRCDPISEHNRLYWYRQTLGQGPEFLTYFQNEAQLEKSRLLSDRFSAERPKGSFSTLEIQRTEQGDSAMYLCASSPSQGPQHFGDGTRLSIL.